In its sample, the clone carrying this T cell receptor (beta chain) was seen many times. Its antigen is unknown. The data belong to a study of regulatory T cells in long-lasting Graves disease. General study results and limits: Persistent disease showed a preference for TRBV28, TRBJ1-2 and TRBJ2-5.

According to the study, TCR beta libraries were built with iRepertoire HTBI primers and CDR3-region Arm-PCR. TCRdb analysed the multiplex PCR reads with MiXCR anew, one entry per CDR3 protein. The sample includes roughly 220,000 distinct CDR3 sequences, around 16% seen only once; the top ten take less than 25%. The time point denotes: newly diagnosed GD, antithyroid drugs for less than 3 months. The authors made the TCR library using RNA they extracted from PBMCs. From germline, CDR1 is MNHEY and CDR2 SMNVEV (reference sequence). V lost 5 bases to trimming and J lost 5 bases, with 12 bases between them. The CDR3 runs 14 residues.

This TCR derives from a female donor with Graves disease. Sequenced here: peripheral blood mononuclear cells (PBMCs), sampled at new diagnosis, from a patient treated with antithyroid drugs. The chain links TRBV27 to TRBJ1-4, with D maybe TRBD1 (5 bases). The CDR3 here is CASSPGTENEKLFF. The CDR3 DNA reads as TGTGCCAGCAGTCCGGGGACCGAGAATGAAAAACTGTTTTTT.